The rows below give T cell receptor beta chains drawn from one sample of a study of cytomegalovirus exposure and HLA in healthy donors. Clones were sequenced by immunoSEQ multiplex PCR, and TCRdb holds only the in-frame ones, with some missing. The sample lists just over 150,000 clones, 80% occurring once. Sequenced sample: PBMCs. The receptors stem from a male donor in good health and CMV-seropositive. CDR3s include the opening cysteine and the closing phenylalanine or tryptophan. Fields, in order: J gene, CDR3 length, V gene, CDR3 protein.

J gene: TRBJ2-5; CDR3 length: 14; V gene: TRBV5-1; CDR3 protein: CASSLERAEETQYF
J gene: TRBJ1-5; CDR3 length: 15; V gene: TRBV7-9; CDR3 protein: CASSPPGTGGQPQHF
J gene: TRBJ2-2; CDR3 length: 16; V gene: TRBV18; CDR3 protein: CASSPLLAGATGELFF
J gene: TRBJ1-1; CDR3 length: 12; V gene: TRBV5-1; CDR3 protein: CASSRESTEAFF
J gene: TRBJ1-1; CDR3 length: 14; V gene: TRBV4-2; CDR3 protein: CASSQTRRATEAFF
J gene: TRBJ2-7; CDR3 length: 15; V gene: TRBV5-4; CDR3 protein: CASSLSRGSSYEQYF
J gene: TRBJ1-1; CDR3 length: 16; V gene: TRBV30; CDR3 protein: CAWSVPRTGVHTEAFF
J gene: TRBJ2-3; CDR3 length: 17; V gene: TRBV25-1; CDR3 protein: CASSEYPKLAGGDTQYF
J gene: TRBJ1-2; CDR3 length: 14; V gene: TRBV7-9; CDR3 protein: CASSFAQGVDGYTF
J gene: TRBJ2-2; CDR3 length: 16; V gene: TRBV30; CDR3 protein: CAWSVGGIGLTGELFF
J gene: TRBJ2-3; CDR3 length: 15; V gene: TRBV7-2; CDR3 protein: CASSLRTENTDTQYF
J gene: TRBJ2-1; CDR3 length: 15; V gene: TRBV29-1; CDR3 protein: CSVGKAGGNYNEQFF
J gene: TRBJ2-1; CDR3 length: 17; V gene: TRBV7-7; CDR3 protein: CASSLLLAGSSYNEQFF
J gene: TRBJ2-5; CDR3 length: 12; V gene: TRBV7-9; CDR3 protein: CASSLVLGEQYF
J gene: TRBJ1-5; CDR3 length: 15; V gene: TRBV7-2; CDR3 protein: CASSLDRGRNQPQHF
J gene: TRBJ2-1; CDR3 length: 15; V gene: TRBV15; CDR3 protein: CATSRDRDDRNEQFF
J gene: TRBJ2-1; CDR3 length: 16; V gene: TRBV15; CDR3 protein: CATSPPRTSGRVEQFF
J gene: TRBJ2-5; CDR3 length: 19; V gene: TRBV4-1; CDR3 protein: CASSQDAERLAGFKETQYF
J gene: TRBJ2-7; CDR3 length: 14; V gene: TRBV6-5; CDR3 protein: CASSPAGSSYEQYF
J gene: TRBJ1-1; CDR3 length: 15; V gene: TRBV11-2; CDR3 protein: CASSPQHVMNTEAFF
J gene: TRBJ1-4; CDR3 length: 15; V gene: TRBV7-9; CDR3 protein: CASSQPGQGNEKLFF
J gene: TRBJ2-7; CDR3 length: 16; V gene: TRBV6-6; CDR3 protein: CASIYPLGAGGYEQYF
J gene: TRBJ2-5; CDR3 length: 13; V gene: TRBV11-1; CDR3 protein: CASSLTGRGEQYF
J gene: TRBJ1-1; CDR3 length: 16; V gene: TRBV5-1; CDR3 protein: CASSLNPPTRGTEAFF
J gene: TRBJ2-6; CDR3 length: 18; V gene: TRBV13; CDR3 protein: CASSKDQGSFSGANVLTF
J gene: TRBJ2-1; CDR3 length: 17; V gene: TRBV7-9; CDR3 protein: CSSSSPSRSDPYNEQFF
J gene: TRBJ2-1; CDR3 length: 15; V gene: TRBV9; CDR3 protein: CASSVLGDLYNEQFF
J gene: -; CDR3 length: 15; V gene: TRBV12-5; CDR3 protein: CASGSWTGGRYEQYF
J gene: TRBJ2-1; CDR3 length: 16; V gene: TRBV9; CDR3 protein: CASTPAGTGIYNEQFF